Sequencing of this T cell receptor (beta chain) was carried out in a study of vaccination and CD4 T cells after COVID-19. Cultured CD4+ T-cell DNA underwent Oncomine TCR Beta short-read sequencing. TCRdb passed the PCR reads through MiXCR, listing each CDR3 protein once. In the table there are nearly 15,000 distinct CDR3 sequences, approximately 26% of which are singletons. The treatment is: roughly ten-day PBMC culture with coronavirus spike peptide pools or control peptides (ViraFEST assay). In its sample, this clonotype was seen a few times. As yet, its antigen is unknown. The CDR3 is made up of 17 amino acids.

The sample consisted of cultured CD4+ T cells from blood. The chain employs TRBV12-2 and TRBJ1-2. TRBV12-2 counts as a pseudogene. The receptor's source is a human donor with COVID-19. This chain's CDR3 is CASRPFHLGRARDGYTF. As DNA, the CDR3 is TGTGCAAGTCGCCCTTTCCATCTAGGGAGGGCGCGGGATGGCTACACCTTC.